This TCR beta chain is from a study of graft-versus-host responses after intestinal transplantation. Findings and limits, study-wide: Recipient bone marrow held GvH clones, some seen earlier in ileum or blood.

With regard to this clone: Antigen specificity is unknown.

Assay used: immunoSEQ multiplex PCR; TCRdb lists only in-frame clones, some missing. The sample shows tens of thousands of clones, 90% of them seen only once. Looked up from germline, CDR1 is SGDLS and CDR2 is YYNGEE. CDR3 size: 15 residues. After removal of 4 bases from V and 3 bases from J, the junction contained 5 bases not matched to a gene. This TCR was sampled from a human donor who received an intestinal transplant. This specimen was unstimulated CD4+ T cells sorted from spleen or lymph node cells, taken before intestinal transplant. The chain joins TRBV9 to TRBJ2-2; 8 bases line up with TRBD2. The CDR3 is CASSPAGAHTGELFF. The CDR3 nucleotides are TGTGCCAGCAGCCCAGCGGGGGCCCACACCGGGGAGCTGTTTTTT.